This T cell receptor beta chain was sequenced during a study of T-cell reconstitution after alpha-beta-depleted transplantation in children. For TCRbeta, the library was prepared with unique molecular identifiers. TCRdb called the PCR reads again in MiXCR, with one record for every CDR3 protein. The sample includes around 600,000 distinct CDR3 sequences, around a sixth seen only once; the top ten take approximately 1%. The germline gives CDR1 DFQATT, CDR2 SNEGSKA (reference sequence). Between the trimmed V and J ends, which lost 6 bases and 3 bases, there was a span of 18 bases. This CDR3 region has 15 residues. This clonotype has ten or more counts.

The sequencing used PBMCs from the stem cell graft donor, collected from the stem cell graft. This receptor was identified in a human donor who donated a stem cell graft to a child with acute myeloid leukemia. The chain recombines TRBV20-1 with TRBJ1-5; D not certain. CDR3 in DNA: TGCAGTGCCCTCGACACCTACAATACCAATCAGCCCCAGCATTTT. It is translated as CSALDTYNTNQPQHF.